This T cell receptor beta chain was sequenced for a study of radiotherapy plus CTLA-4 blockade in lung cancer. The overall study: Patients showed objective responses in 15% to 20% of cases, and disease control was achieved by approximately 30%.

Profiling relied on immunoSEQ multiplex PCR, and the TCRdb table lists in-frame clones only, not all of them. The table records around 80,000 clones, about four fifths of them present only once. Germline lookup yields CDR1 LNHNV and CDR2 YYDKDF (reference sequence). V lost 0 bases to trimming and J lost 5 bases; unmatched junction nucleotides: 11. The CDR3 covers 17 residues. J is TRBJ2-3 and V is TRBV15, with TRBD2 matching 7 bases. The clonotype was recovered from a human donor with non-small cell lung cancer who had stable disease on radiotherapy plus ipilimumab. The source material was peripheral blood, sampled from a patient treated with radiotherapy plus ipilimumab. CDR3 DNA sequence: TGTGCCACCAGCAGAGAGGGGAGCGGGGAAGGGGAAGATACGCAGTATTTT. Its translation: CATSREGSGEGEDTQYF. Full variable domain (remainder filled in from reference TRBV15 and TRBJ2-3): DAMVIQNPRYQVTQFGKPVTLSCSQTLNHNVMYWYQQKSSQAPKLLFHYYDKDFNNEADTPDNFQSRRPNTSFCFLDIRSPGLGDTAMYLCATSREGSGEGEDTQYFGPGTRLTVL.